The 24 T cell receptor beta chains listed next were all sequenced from one sample in a study of cytomegalovirus exposure and HLA in healthy donors. PCR was performed using 60 Vbeta and 13 Jbeta primers. The repertoire was sequenced with immunoSEQ multiplex PCR; TCRdb's copy has only in-frame clones and lacks some. The data hold over 85,000 clones, with 60% to 80% observed a single time. Sequences were obtained from PBMCs. The receptors derive from a male donor in good health and CMV-seropositive.

This sequence joins TRBV28 and TRBJ1-1; D is uncertain. The CDR3 is 12 amino acids. The V gene lost 5 bases and the J gene lost 7 bases, with 11 bases spanning the gap. Germline V CDR1 and CDR2: MDHEN, SYDVKM. The CDR3 loop is CASSLLEREAFF. The CDR3 nucleotides read TGTGCCAGCAGTCTCCTTGAGCGTGAAGCTTTCTTT.

The chain has TRBV28 and TRBJ2-3, with D perhaps TRBD2 (6 bases). Trimming shortened V by 4 bases and J by 2 bases, and 10 bases separated the two germline ends. Per the germline V gene, CDR1 is MDHEN and CDR2 is SYDVKM. The CDR3 contains 14 residues. The CDR3 reads CASSSAGPTDTQYF. For the CDR3, the DNA is TGTGCCAGCAGTTCTGCGGGACCCACAGATACGCAGTATTTT.

This rearrangement joins TRBV7-2 to TRBJ2-7; D may be TRBD2 (6 bases). The CDR3 contains 14 residues. Trimming pared 5 bases from V and 1 base from J, leaving 12 bases between. Germline assignment: CDR1 SGHTA and CDR2 FQGNSA. The CDR3 sequence is CASSREGLSYEQYF. The CDR3 DNA is TGTGCCAGCAGCCGCGAGGGACTGTCCTACGAGCAGTACTTC.

This clone was observed once. V usage is TRBV7-2 and J usage is TRBJ1-1, with a possible D match to TRBD1 (5 bases). This CDR3 spans 13 amino acids. V lost 6 bases and J 5 bases, leaving 13 bases between the germline ends. CDR1 SGHTA and CDR2 FQGNSA come from the germline V gene. The CDR3 DNA reads as TGTGCCAGCAGTGGGGCGGGGGGAACTGAAGCTTTCTTT. It encodes CASSGAGGTEAFF.

The chain recombines TRBV30 with TRBJ1-4; D possibly corresponds to TRBD1 (6 bases). In germline, CDR1 is GTSNPN, CDR2 SVGIG (reference sequence). V lost 0 bases, J lost 5 bases, and 13 bases lay in between. The CDR3 totals 15 residues. For the CDR3, the DNA is TGTGCCTGGAGTGTTGGGGCAGGGGCAAATGAAAAACTGTTTTTT. Translated: CAWSVGAGANEKLFF.

This clone was counted once. The genes are TRBV6-6 and TRBJ1-5; 7 positions agree with TRBD1. The CDR3 sequence is 14 residues long. Germline-derived CDR1 and CDR2 are MNHNY and SVGAGI (reference sequence). Germline trimming cut 6 bases from V and 9 bases from J; bases unmatched to any gene: 11. CDR3 bases: TGTGCCAGCAGCCGTGACAGGGACGTCTGGCCCCAGCATTTT. This translates into CASSRDRDVWPQHF.

As to this clone: The same CDR3 arises from other DNA sequences in this sample as well. The chain carries TRBV6-5 and TRBJ2-1; TRBD1 might be the D (6 bases). The V gene lost 2 bases and the J gene lost 7 bases, with 12 bases spanning the gap. The CDR3 loop spans 14 amino acids. CDR1 and CDR2 (germline): MNHEY, SVGAGI. CDR3: CASSYSGGRNEQFF. Here the CDR3 DNA reads TGTGCCAGCAGTTACAGTGGGGGCCGGAATGAGCAGTTCTTC.

The gene calls are TRBV19 and TRBJ2-3; D may be TRBD1 (6 bases). The ends were cut back, 3 bases at V and 4 bases at J, with 14 bases in the middle. CDR1 is LNHDA, CDR2 SQIVND, per germline (reference sequence). The CDR3 spans 15 residues. The CDR3 DNA sequence: TGTGCCAGTAGTATGGGCAGGGGAGTGGCAGATACGCAGTATTTT. Its protein is CASSMGRGVADTQYF. The full variable domain, its missing parts supplied by reference TRBV19 and TRBJ2-3, is DGGITQSPKYLFRKEGQNVTLSCEQNLNHDAMYWYRQDPGQGLRLIYYSQIVNDFQKGDIAEGYSVSREKKESFPLTVTSAQKNPTAFYLCASSMGRGVADTQYFGPGTRLTVL.

The chain links TRBV7-2 to TRBJ2-1; TRBD2 matches 15 bases. V shed 3 bases, J shed 5 bases, and the junction held 2 bases outside the gene matches. Per the germline V gene, CDR1 is SGHTA and CDR2 is FQGNSA. The CDR3 extends over 16 amino acids. The CDR3 region is CASSLGLAGGHNEQFF. The CDR3 nucleotides read TGTGCCAGCAGCTTGGGACTAGCGGGAGGTCACAATGAGCAGTTCTTC.

V gene TRBV5-1 combines with J gene TRBJ1-6, with TRBD1 matching over 8 bases. Germline V gives CDR1 SGHRS, CDR2 YFSETQ. Losses at the gene ends were 4 bases for V and 5 bases for J; bases not matched to a gene: 5. The CDR3 spans 15 residues. CDR3 residues: CASSLQGGHNSPLHF. The CDR3 DNA sequence: TGCGCCAGCAGCCTACAGGGGGGGCATAATTCACCCCTCCACTTT. The whole variable domain, remainder taken from reference TRBV5-1 and TRBJ1-6, is KAGVTQTPRYLIKTRGQQVTLSCSPISGHRSVSWYQQTPGQGLQFLFEYFSETQRNKGNFPGRFSGRQFSNSRSEMNVSTLELGDSALYLCASSLQGGHNSPLHFGNGTRLTVT.

The chain uses TRBV5-5 and TRBJ2-1; 11 bases align to TRBD2. CDR3 length: 17 amino acids. The ends lost 5 bases at V and 0 bases at J; junction bases unmatched: 7. CDR1 SGHKS and CDR2 YYEKEE come from the germline V gene (reference sequence). The CDR3 DNA is TGTGCCAGCAGTCGAGGACTAGCGGGCAGCTCCTACAATGAGCAGTTCTTC. Protein: CASSRGLAGSSYNEQFF.

CDR3 in DNA: TGCAGTGCCAGACAGGGCTACGAGCAGTACTTC. It specifies CSARQGYEQYF. J is TRBJ2-7 and V is TRBV20-1, with 7 bases that match TRBD1. This CDR3 spans 11 amino acids. Germline V gives CDR1 DFQATT, CDR2 SNEGSKA (reference sequence). After removal of 6 bases from V and 3 bases from J, the junction contained 2 bases not matched to a gene.

The chain is built from TRBV30 and TRBJ1-4; a weak D match, TRBD1 (5 bases). Trimming pared 3 bases from V and 7 bases from J, leaving 12 bases between. Germline V CDR1 and CDR2: GTSNPN, SVGIG (reference sequence). The CDR3 is 13 residues long. DNA for the CDR3: TGTGCCTGGAGACTTACAGACAGTGAAAAACTGTTTTTT. Translation: CAWRLTDSEKLFF.

The chain recombines TRBV12-5 with TRBJ2-7, with 9 bases lining up with TRBD1. The CDR3 contains 16 residues. CDR1 and CDR2 from the germline V gene are LGHNT and FRNRAP. The V gene end was trimmed by 5 bases and the J gene end by 1 base; junction bases not matched to a gene: 9. CDR3 in DNA: TGTGCTAGTGGTGAAGACTATGGGACAGGGTCCTACGAGCAGTACTTC. It encodes CASGEDYGTGSYEQYF.

This clone was observed a handful of times. The gene calls are TRBV18 and TRBJ2-3; TRBD2 aligns across 11 bases. Germline CDR1 is KGHSH and CDR2 is LQKENI. This CDR3 region has 16 residues. Losses at the gene ends were 5 bases for V and 2 bases for J; bases not matched to a gene: 6. The CDR3 sequence: CASSSRLAGTTDTQYF. The CDR3 nucleotides read TGTGCCAGCTCATCTCGACTAGCGGGAACCACAGATACGCAGTATTTT.

The rearrangement links TRBV7-2 to TRBJ2-1; 7 bases line up with TRBD2. The trim removed 4 bases at V and 8 bases at J, leaving 11 bases unmatched. Germline V lookup: CDR1 SGHTA, CDR2 FQGNSA. This CDR3 is 15 amino acids long. The CDR3 bases are TGTGCCAGCAGCTCGGCCGTACTAGCGTCCCATGAGCAGTTCTTC. This encodes CASSSAVLASHEQFF.

Points on this clone: Other DNA sequences from this sample encode an identical CDR3 as well. The chain combines TRBV28 with TRBJ2-3, with 10 bases matching TRBD2. The junction had 5 bases not matched to a gene; V was cut back by 2 bases and J by 3 bases. Germline CDR1 MDHEN, CDR2 SYDVKM. CDR3 size: 16 residues. The CDR3 coding sequence is TGTGCCAGCAGTTTAGGGCTAGCGGGAGAGACAGATACGCAGTATTTT. Translation: CASSLGLAGETDTQYF.

In its sample, this clone was seen a few times. The chain recombines TRBV6-1 with TRBJ2-1, with TRBD2 matching 8 bases. The CDR3 extends over 15 amino acids. Germline lookup yields CDR1 MNHNS and CDR2 SASEGT. With V trimmed by 0 bases and J by 5 bases, 3 bases remained unmatched. CDR3 nucleotides: TGTGCCAGCAGTGAAGCGGGTAGCGGGAACAATGAGCAGTTCTTC. Amino acid sequence: CASSEAGSGNNEQFF.

The chain uses TRBV14 and TRBJ2-7; TRBD1 agrees at 8 bases. The CDR3 sequence is 16 residues long. Trimming cost V 0 bases and J 0 bases; bases outside gene matches: 4. CDR1 is SGHDN, CDR2 FVKESK, per germline. The CDR3 bases are TGTGCCAGCAGCCAAGATAGGGACAGGCGCTCCTACGAGCAGTACTTC. This codes for CASSQDRDRRSYEQYF.

V gene TRBV9 combines with J gene TRBJ2-2, with TRBD1 matching over 8 bases. Germline CDR1 and CDR2: SGDLS and YYNGEE. V dropped 4 bases and J dropped 7; count of bases not matched to a gene: 9. This CDR3 has 15 residues. CDR3 amino acids: CASSTRTGSGGELFF. CDR3 nucleotides: TGTGCCAGCAGCACCCGGACAGGGTCGGGCGGGGAGCTGTTTTTT.

This sequence joins TRBV7-2 and TRBJ2-2; D not certain. This CDR3 comprises 16 residues. V lost 1 base, J lost 4 bases, and 13 bases lay in between. CDR1 is SGHTA, CDR2 FQGNSA, per germline. The CDR3 region is CASSLVWQVATGELFF. The CDR3 nucleotides read TGTGCCAGCAGCTTAGTATGGCAGGTTGCCACCGGGGAGCTGTTTTTT.

A remark on this clone: The sample contains more than one DNA sequence encoding this CDR3. The rearrangement links TRBV6-6 to TRBJ2-1; 7 bases are a match to TRBD2. The CDR3 has 15 residues. J was trimmed by 4 bases and V by 2 bases; bases with no gene match: 5. The germline V gene encodes CDR1 MNHNY and CDR2 SVGAGI (reference sequence). CDR3 in DNA: TGTGCCAGCAGTTACGGCGGGGGATCATACAATGAGCAGTTCTTC. Its translation: CASSYGGGSYNEQFF.

V and J are TRBV7-8 and TRBJ2-5; the D gene is possibly TRBD2 (5 bases). The CDR3 length is 17 residues. Germline V gene data show CDR1 as SGHVS and CDR2 as FQNEAQ. V lost 1 base to trimming and J lost 4 bases, with 19 bases between them. CDR3 in DNA: TGTGCCAGCAGCTTAGGTCTAGCAGTGTCGGCAGCAGAGACCCAGTACTTC. Protein product: CASSLGLAVSAAETQYF.

The J gene is TRBJ2-6, the V gene TRBV28; D uncertain. V dropped 1 base and J dropped 4 bases, with 8 bases sitting between them. This CDR3 has 15 amino acids. The germline CDR1 and CDR2 sequences are MDHEN and SYDVKM. CDR3 coding DNA: TGTGCCAGCAGTTTATCCGGGTCCGGGGCCAACGTCCTGACTTTC. The encoded protein is CASSLSGSGANVLTF. The entire variable domain, with the rest obtained from reference TRBV28 and TRBJ2-6, is as follows: DVKVTQSSRYLVKRTGEKVFLECVQDMDHENMFWYRQDPGLGLRLIYFSYDVKMKEKGDIPEGYSVSREKKERFSLILESASTNQTSMYLCASSLSGSGANVLTFGAGSRLTVL.